The text below deals with one T cell receptor (beta chain). Its matching antigen is unknown. These data belong to a study of T cells after yellow fever vaccination. Production of TCR cDNA was by 5'RACE template switching, which also added a universal primer site and UMIs. TCRdb re-analysed the 5' RACE reads in MiXCR, keeping a single row per CDR3 protein. This table has roughly 320,000 distinct CDR3 sequences, roughly 10% appearing once. Study-level results: Re-detected after boosting: most primary clones, around 97% of CD4 and under 90% of CD8. Across the CD4 and CD8 compartments, a small share of clonotypes was present in both.

This sequence was found in a man younger than 35 who received the YFV17D yellow fever vaccine. This material consisted of CD4+ T cells sorted from PBMCs, taken 45 days after the yellow fever booster vaccination.

The CDR3 protein is CRPHSGSVHNEQFF. In DNA form, the CDR3 reads TGCAGGCCCCATTCGGGAAGCGTCCACAATGAGCAGTTCTTC. The rearrangement uses TRBV20-1 and TRBJ2-1; D perhaps matches TRBD2 (5 bases). Germline lookup yields CDR1 DFQATT and CDR2 SNEGSKA (reference sequence). The CDR3 is 14 residues long.